Described below is a single T cell receptor (beta chain) sequence and its context. Its antigen is not identified. Germline V lookup: CDR1 SGDLS, CDR2 YYNGEE. The CDR3 runs to 15 residues. V lost 3 bases, J lost 4 bases, and 9 bases stayed unmatched. The data are from a study of radiation and T cells in renal cell carcinoma. The overall study: Nephrectomy followed 15 Gy stereotactic body radiation by 4 weeks.

Time point defined: blood 2 weeks post-SBRT. Treatment denoted: 15 Gy SBRT to primary tumor, nephrectomy 4 weeks later. This renal cell carcinoma was of the clear cell type. Study-level results: From baseline, blood top tumor clonotypes peaked at 2 weeks post-radiation. Baseline intratumoral clonotype presence is unknown without pretreatment biopsies.

The protocol was immunoSEQ multiplex PCR, while the TCRdb copy is restricted to in-frame clones and leaves out a portion. The profile shows 70,000 to 100,000 clones, about 86% of them singletons. This receptor was obtained from a woman between 45 and 60 years old with renal cell carcinoma. Sequences were derived from blood, sampled from a patient whose treatment included radiotherapy and nephrectomy. The V and J genes are TRBV9 and TRBJ2-5; 7 bases line up with TRBD1. The CDR3 here is CASSASRAGGETQYF. DNA of the CDR3: TGTGCCAGCAGCGCAAGTCGCGCAGGGGGAGAGACCCAGTACTTC.